This TCR beta chain was captured by sequencing in a study of cytomegalovirus exposure and HLA in healthy donors. Study summary: In an earlier analysis, 95 million to 140 million unique TCR beta sequences were found from about 180 million T cells. Broader study findings: Productive rates of about 90% or about 30% were seen for most TCR beta V segments in an earlier analysis.

As for the donors, each was a healthy bone marrow donor. The germline V and J ends were trimmed by 3 bases and 7 bases, with 13 bases remaining between them. The CDR3 spans 14 residues. In germline, CDR1 is SEHNR, CDR2 FQNEAQ (reference sequence). Vbeta (60) and Jbeta (13) primers were used in the PCR. The data were produced by immunoSEQ multiplex PCR, yet TCRdb's version contains in-frame clones alone and is incomplete. The sample has about 250,000 clones, about four fifths seen once; the top ten hold 0.3% to 0.35%. On this clone: Antigen: not known.

Sequenced material: PBMCs. V and J are TRBV7-9 and TRBJ2-1; tentative D call: TRBD2 (6 bases). The clonotype was recovered from a girl between 2 and 10 years old in good health and CMV-seronegative. CDR3 nucleotide sequence: TGTGCCAGCAGCTTCACGGGGGTGGTTAATGAGCAGTTCTTC. It specifies CASSFTGVVNEQFF.